Each of the 25 T cell receptor beta chains below was sequenced from the same sample in a study of T cells in Graves' hyperthyroidism and ophthalmopathy (dated by TCRdb to between 2019 and 2020). To prepare the library, multiplex PCR was applied. The listed sequencing device is Illumina HiSeq 2000. The TCR beta CDR3 regions were amplified from the RNA transcripts. The first round of RT-PCR for the TCR CDR3 was performed with the HTBI primer set and the Qiagen OneStep RT-PCR kit. TCRdb reanalyzed the raw reads on its own, using fastp at Q25 for trimming and MiXCR for clone calling, and kept in-frame beta chains. Each record represents a unique CDR3 protein, reported with the most common genes and DNA among its rows. The sample table holds hundreds of thousands of distinct CDR3 sequences, of which about a sixth were seen once. The ten largest clones capture approximately 60% of the sample. Sequencing used blood. The receptors were sampled from a woman aged 60-75 years with Graves' ophthalmopathy.

Worth noting for this clonotype: A much more abundant neighbour one base away suggests this may be a read error. The chain combines TRBV2 with TRBJ1-6; 7 bases fit TRBD1. Germline assignment: CDR1 SNHLY and CDR2 FYNNEI. The CDR3 is 13 residues long. The CDR3 region is CASSGQYNSPPHF. The DNA of the CDR3 is TGTGCCAGCTCGGGACAGTATAATTCACCCCCCCACTTT.

This clonotype was recorded many times. CDR3 residues: CASSPKPWEETQYF. For the CDR3, the DNA is TGTGCCAGCAGCCCGAAACCTTGGGAAGAGACCCAGTACTTC. The V call is TRBV9, the J call TRBJ2-5; D gene unclear. The CDR3 length is 14 residues. CDR1 SGDLS and CDR2 YYNGEE come from the germline V gene. The V gene lost 4 bases and the J gene lost 3 bases, with 13 bases spanning the gap.

Comments on this clonotype: The germline gene is not matched at one end of the junction; a read error may be the cause. The V and J genes are TRBV7-2 and TRBJ2-7; TRBD2 is a possible D gene (6 bases). This CDR3 comprises 15 residues. Germline assignment: CDR1 SGHTA and CDR2 FQGNSA. CDR3 residues: CASSLDAALAPYAGF. In DNA form, the CDR3 reads TGTGCCAGCAGCTTAGATGCGGCCTTGGCGCCCTACGCGGGGTTC.

This clonotype was counted at least ten times. The chain joins TRBV20-1 to TRBJ2-5; 10 nucleotides agree with TRBD2. V gave up 0 bases and J gave up 5 bases; unmatched junction bases: 9. The CDR3 length is 16 residues. The germline V gene has CDR1 DFQATT and CDR2 SNEGSKA (reference sequence). This chain's CDR3 is CSARDPPSGGKETQYF. The CDR3 coding sequence is TGCAGTGCTAGAGACCCCCCTAGCGGGGGAAAGGAGACCCAGTACTTC.

Many counts were recorded for this clonotype. The V and J genes are TRBV11-3 and TRBJ2-7; 11 nucleotides agree with TRBD2. CDR3 size: 14 residues. CDR1 SGHNT and CDR2 YENEEA come from the germline V gene. V gave up 3 bases and J gave up 6 bases; unmatched junction bases: 4. The CDR3 bases are TGTGCCAGCAGCTTGACTAGCGGGAAATCCGAGCAGTACTTC. Its protein product is CASSLTSGKSEQYF.

The table lists this clonotype with many counts. V is TRBV29-1 and J is TRBJ2-7; TRBD2 might be the D (5 bases). Germline CDR1 and CDR2: SQVTM and ANQGSEA. This CDR3 comprises 13 residues. The ends were cut back, 4 bases at V and 5 bases at J, with 15 bases in the middle. CDR3 in amino acids: CSVVRSPRDEQYF. CDR3 coding DNA: TGCAGCGTTGTCCGGTCGCCGAGGGACGAGCAGTACTTC.

This clonotype was seen many times. The rearrangement joins TRBV6-2 or TRBV6-3 to TRBJ2-1; 11 bases align to TRBD2. This CDR3 region has 16 residues. Germline values: CDR1 MNHEY, CDR2 SVGEGT. With 7 bases clipped from V and 4 bases from J, the junction kept 9 bases outside the gene matches. The CDR3 sequence: CASIHGTSGFYNEQFF. The CDR3 DNA reads TGTGCCAGCATCCATGGGACTAGCGGATTTTACAATGAGCAGTTCTTC.

This clonotype has ten or more counts. The rearrangement joins TRBV12-3 or TRBV12-4 to TRBJ1-6; 8 bases line up with TRBD1. The CDR3 runs to 15 residues. The J segment lost 5 bases and the V segment lost 6 bases, leaving 6 bases of the junction unmatched. The CDR3 spells CASSARGLNNSPLHF. CDR3 DNA sequence: TGTGCCAGCAGCGCCAGGGGGCTCAATAATTCACCCCTCCACTTT.

The chain employs TRBV2 and TRBJ1-5, with 8 nucleotides matching TRBD1. The germline V gene has CDR1 SNHLY and CDR2 FYNNEI. The CDR3 is made up of 13 amino acids. The junction had 5 bases not matched to a gene; V was cut back by 7 bases and J by 6 bases. The CDR3 bases are TGTGCCAGCACTACAGGGGGGGTTCAGCCCCAGCATTTT. Translated: CASTTGGVQPQHF. Complete variable domain (other parts from reference TRBV2 and TRBJ1-5): EPEVTQTPSHQVTQMGQEVILRCVPISNHLYFYWYRQILGQKVEFLVSFYNNEISEKSEIFDDQFSVERPDGSNFTLKIRSTKLEDSAMYFCASTTGGVQPQHFGDGTRLSIL.

This rearrangement joins TRBV20-1 to TRBJ2-7; 8 nucleotides match TRBD2. V was pared by 5 bases and J by 0 bases, with 18 bases of the junction left unmatched. The germline gives CDR1 DFQATT, CDR2 SNEGSKA (reference sequence). CDR3 length: 18 amino acids. As DNA, the CDR3 is TGCAGTGCTTCCCCCCGACTAACGGGAGGGCAGAACTCCTACGAGCAGTACTTC. Translated: CSASPRLTGGQNSYEQYF.

This clonotype was found a few times. The CDR3 region is CASSLRGTGASGGYTF. The CDR3 bases are TGCGCCAGCAGCTTGAGGGGGACGGGGGCTTCCGGTGGCTACACCTTC. V gene TRBV5-1 combines with J gene TRBJ1-2; maybe TRBD1 (6 bases). CDR1 and CDR2 (germline): SGHRS, YFSETQ. V lost 1 base to trimming and J lost 7 bases, with 20 bases between them. This CDR3 is 16 amino acids long.

Regarding this clonotype: An end of the junction does not agree with germline; a read error may underlie this. The CDR3 DNA sequence: TGTGCCAGCGGCTTCGAGGGGCAAAACATTCAGTACTTC. As protein: CASGFEGQNIQYF. V gene TRBV7-2 combines with J gene TRBJ2-4; D may correspond to TRBD1 or TRBD2 (5 bases each). Germline V gene sequence: CDR1 SGHTA, CDR2 FQGNSA. This CDR3 is built from 13 residues. Based on the CDR3 plus reference TRBV7-2 and TRBJ2-4, the full variable domain is GAGVSQSPSNKVTEKGKDVELRCDPISGHTALYWYRQSLGQGLEFLIYFQGNSAPDKSGLPSDRFSAERTGGSVSTLTIQRTQQEDSAVYLCASGFEGQNIQYFGAGTRLSVL.

This clonotype came up many times. J is TRBJ1-3 and V is TRBV6-5; perhaps TRBD1 as D (5 bases). Germline loops: CDR1 MNHEY, CDR2 SVGAGI. V was shortened by 2 bases and J by 4 bases, with 12 bases between the two germline ends. CDR3 length equals 15 residues. CDR3 DNA sequence: TGTGCCAGCAGTTACACGCAGGGAGTCGGAAACACCATATATTTT. It is translated as CASSYTQGVGNTIYF.

This chain connects TRBV27 to TRBJ2-6; TRBD1 matches 9 bases. J lost 2 bases, V lost 5 bases, and 7 bases had no gene match. Germline V lookup: CDR1 MNHEY, CDR2 SMNVEV (reference sequence). This CDR3 is 17 amino acids long. DNA for the CDR3: TGTGCCAGCAGTCCTTGGGACAGGGTAACTGGGGCCAACGTCCTGACTTTC. Its translation is CASSPWDRVTGANVLTF.

This clonotype was counted between two and nine times. The chain uses TRBV29-1 and TRBJ2-5; D possibly uses TRBD1 or TRBD2 (5 bases each). Trimming removed 3 bases at V and 1 base at J, with 12 bases between. The germline CDR1 and CDR2 sequences are SQVTM and ANQGSEA. The CDR3 sequence is 14 residues long. The chain's CDR3 is CSVELFGAQETQYF. The DNA of the CDR3 is TGCAGCGTTGAGTTATTCGGGGCCCAAGAGACCCAGTACTTC.

Turning to this clonotype: This may arise from a read error, as a much more abundant clone is one base away. This chain links TRBV7-2 with TRBJ1-3, with D perhaps TRBD1 (5 bases). Per the germline V gene, CDR1 is SGHTA and CDR2 is FQGNSA. The CDR3 loop spans 15 amino acids. The CDR3 region is CASSSDSNSGNTMYF. CDR3 DNA sequence: TGTGCCAGCAGCTCTGACAGTAACTCTGGAAACACCATGTATTTT.

This clonotype was detected a few times. The V call is TRBV27, the J call TRBJ2-7; 12 positions agree with TRBD1. Looked up from germline, CDR1 is MNHEY and CDR2 is SMNVEV (reference sequence). J lost 7 bases, V lost 6 bases, and 7 bases had no gene match. This CDR3 is built from 14 residues. In DNA form, the CDR3 reads TGTGCCAGCAGACCGGGACAGGGGGCCGGGGAGCAGTACTTC. Translation gives CASRPGQGAGEQYF.

Note on this clonotype: A much larger clone lies a single base off, so this may be a read error. The chain joins TRBV20-1 to TRBJ2-1; 11 positions match TRBD2. TRBJ2-7 matches the DNA end more closely, so the J call is doubtful. Looked up from germline, CDR1 is DFQATT and CDR2 is SNEGSKA (reference sequence). CDR3 length: 17 residues. The CDR3: CSASRSGGAGSYNEQYF. The CDR3 DNA sequence: TGCAGTGCTAGTCGTAGCGGGGGGGCCGGGTCCTACAATGAGCAGTACTTC.

The table lists this clonotype with many counts. The chain combines TRBV18 with TRBJ2-2; D not certain. The V gene lost 3 bases and the J gene lost 3 bases, with 8 bases spanning the gap. In germline, CDR1 is KGHSH, CDR2 LQKENI. This CDR3 has 14 amino acids. CDR3 protein: CASSPRLDTGELFF. CDR3 bases: TGTGCCAGCTCACCCCGTTTGGACACCGGGGAGCTGTTTTTT.

This clonotype was detected many times. This chain links TRBV10-3 with TRBJ1-3; a weak D match, TRBD1 (5 bases). V lost 8 bases, J lost 0 bases, and 11 bases lay in between. The germline V gene encodes CDR1 ENHRY and CDR2 SYGVKD. The CDR3 contains 14 residues. The CDR3 coding sequence is TGTGCCATCCGGACACTACTCTCTGGAAACACCATATATTTT. It codes for CAIRTLLSGNTIYF.

The rearrangement joins TRBV6-1 to TRBJ1-5, with D hard to call. Trimming took off 6 bases at V and 5 bases at J, with 17 bases between the two ends. The CDR3 consists of 15 residues. The germline V gene encodes CDR1 MNHNS and CDR2 SASEGT. The CDR3, as DNA: TGTGCCAGCAGGGACCTTAAGCGGGCCTATCAGCCCCAGCATTTT. Translated, it gives CASRDLKRAYQPQHF.

The J gene is TRBJ2-5, the V gene TRBV12-5; D unclear. Trimming cost V 5 bases and J 7 bases, with 11 bases left between them. From germline, CDR1 is LGHNT and CDR2 FRNRAP. The CDR3 covers 12 residues. Written as DNA, the CDR3 is TGTGCTAGTGGTGCCGCGTTGTGGACCCAGTACTTC. This encodes CASGAALWTQYF.

This clonotype was recorded many times. The chain recombines TRBV6-2 or TRBV6-3 with TRBJ1-2; D is unresolved. This CDR3 contains 14 residues. Trimming shortened V by 6 bases and J by 9 bases, and 20 bases separated the two germline ends. From germline, CDR1 is MNHEY and CDR2 SVGEGT. The CDR3 DNA reads as TGTGCCAGCAGAGACCCGTCTGGGAGGTACAGCTACACCTTC. It yields the protein CASRDPSGRYSYTF.

This clonotype was detected many times. This chain uses TRBV7-2 with TRBJ1-2; 7 nucleotides agree with TRBD1. Germline lookup yields CDR1 SGHTA and CDR2 FQGNSA. V was pared by 1 base and J by 5 bases, with 1 base of the junction left unmatched. The CDR3 totals 13 residues. CDR3 region: CASSLGQGYGYTF. In nucleotides, the CDR3 is TGTGCCAGCAGCTTAGGACAGGGTTATGGCTACACCTTC.

This clonotype was counted many times. The chain carries TRBV3-1 and TRBJ2-5; 11 positions agree with TRBD2. The CDR3 totals 15 residues. Germline CDR1 reads LGHDT; CDR2 reads YNNKEL (reference sequence). Trimming at V came to 2 bases and at J to 5 bases, leaving 4 bases not matched to a gene. CDR3 bases: TGTGCCAGCAGCCAAATGCTAGCGGGAGGCGAGACCCAGTACTTC. Its translation: CASSQMLAGGETQYF.